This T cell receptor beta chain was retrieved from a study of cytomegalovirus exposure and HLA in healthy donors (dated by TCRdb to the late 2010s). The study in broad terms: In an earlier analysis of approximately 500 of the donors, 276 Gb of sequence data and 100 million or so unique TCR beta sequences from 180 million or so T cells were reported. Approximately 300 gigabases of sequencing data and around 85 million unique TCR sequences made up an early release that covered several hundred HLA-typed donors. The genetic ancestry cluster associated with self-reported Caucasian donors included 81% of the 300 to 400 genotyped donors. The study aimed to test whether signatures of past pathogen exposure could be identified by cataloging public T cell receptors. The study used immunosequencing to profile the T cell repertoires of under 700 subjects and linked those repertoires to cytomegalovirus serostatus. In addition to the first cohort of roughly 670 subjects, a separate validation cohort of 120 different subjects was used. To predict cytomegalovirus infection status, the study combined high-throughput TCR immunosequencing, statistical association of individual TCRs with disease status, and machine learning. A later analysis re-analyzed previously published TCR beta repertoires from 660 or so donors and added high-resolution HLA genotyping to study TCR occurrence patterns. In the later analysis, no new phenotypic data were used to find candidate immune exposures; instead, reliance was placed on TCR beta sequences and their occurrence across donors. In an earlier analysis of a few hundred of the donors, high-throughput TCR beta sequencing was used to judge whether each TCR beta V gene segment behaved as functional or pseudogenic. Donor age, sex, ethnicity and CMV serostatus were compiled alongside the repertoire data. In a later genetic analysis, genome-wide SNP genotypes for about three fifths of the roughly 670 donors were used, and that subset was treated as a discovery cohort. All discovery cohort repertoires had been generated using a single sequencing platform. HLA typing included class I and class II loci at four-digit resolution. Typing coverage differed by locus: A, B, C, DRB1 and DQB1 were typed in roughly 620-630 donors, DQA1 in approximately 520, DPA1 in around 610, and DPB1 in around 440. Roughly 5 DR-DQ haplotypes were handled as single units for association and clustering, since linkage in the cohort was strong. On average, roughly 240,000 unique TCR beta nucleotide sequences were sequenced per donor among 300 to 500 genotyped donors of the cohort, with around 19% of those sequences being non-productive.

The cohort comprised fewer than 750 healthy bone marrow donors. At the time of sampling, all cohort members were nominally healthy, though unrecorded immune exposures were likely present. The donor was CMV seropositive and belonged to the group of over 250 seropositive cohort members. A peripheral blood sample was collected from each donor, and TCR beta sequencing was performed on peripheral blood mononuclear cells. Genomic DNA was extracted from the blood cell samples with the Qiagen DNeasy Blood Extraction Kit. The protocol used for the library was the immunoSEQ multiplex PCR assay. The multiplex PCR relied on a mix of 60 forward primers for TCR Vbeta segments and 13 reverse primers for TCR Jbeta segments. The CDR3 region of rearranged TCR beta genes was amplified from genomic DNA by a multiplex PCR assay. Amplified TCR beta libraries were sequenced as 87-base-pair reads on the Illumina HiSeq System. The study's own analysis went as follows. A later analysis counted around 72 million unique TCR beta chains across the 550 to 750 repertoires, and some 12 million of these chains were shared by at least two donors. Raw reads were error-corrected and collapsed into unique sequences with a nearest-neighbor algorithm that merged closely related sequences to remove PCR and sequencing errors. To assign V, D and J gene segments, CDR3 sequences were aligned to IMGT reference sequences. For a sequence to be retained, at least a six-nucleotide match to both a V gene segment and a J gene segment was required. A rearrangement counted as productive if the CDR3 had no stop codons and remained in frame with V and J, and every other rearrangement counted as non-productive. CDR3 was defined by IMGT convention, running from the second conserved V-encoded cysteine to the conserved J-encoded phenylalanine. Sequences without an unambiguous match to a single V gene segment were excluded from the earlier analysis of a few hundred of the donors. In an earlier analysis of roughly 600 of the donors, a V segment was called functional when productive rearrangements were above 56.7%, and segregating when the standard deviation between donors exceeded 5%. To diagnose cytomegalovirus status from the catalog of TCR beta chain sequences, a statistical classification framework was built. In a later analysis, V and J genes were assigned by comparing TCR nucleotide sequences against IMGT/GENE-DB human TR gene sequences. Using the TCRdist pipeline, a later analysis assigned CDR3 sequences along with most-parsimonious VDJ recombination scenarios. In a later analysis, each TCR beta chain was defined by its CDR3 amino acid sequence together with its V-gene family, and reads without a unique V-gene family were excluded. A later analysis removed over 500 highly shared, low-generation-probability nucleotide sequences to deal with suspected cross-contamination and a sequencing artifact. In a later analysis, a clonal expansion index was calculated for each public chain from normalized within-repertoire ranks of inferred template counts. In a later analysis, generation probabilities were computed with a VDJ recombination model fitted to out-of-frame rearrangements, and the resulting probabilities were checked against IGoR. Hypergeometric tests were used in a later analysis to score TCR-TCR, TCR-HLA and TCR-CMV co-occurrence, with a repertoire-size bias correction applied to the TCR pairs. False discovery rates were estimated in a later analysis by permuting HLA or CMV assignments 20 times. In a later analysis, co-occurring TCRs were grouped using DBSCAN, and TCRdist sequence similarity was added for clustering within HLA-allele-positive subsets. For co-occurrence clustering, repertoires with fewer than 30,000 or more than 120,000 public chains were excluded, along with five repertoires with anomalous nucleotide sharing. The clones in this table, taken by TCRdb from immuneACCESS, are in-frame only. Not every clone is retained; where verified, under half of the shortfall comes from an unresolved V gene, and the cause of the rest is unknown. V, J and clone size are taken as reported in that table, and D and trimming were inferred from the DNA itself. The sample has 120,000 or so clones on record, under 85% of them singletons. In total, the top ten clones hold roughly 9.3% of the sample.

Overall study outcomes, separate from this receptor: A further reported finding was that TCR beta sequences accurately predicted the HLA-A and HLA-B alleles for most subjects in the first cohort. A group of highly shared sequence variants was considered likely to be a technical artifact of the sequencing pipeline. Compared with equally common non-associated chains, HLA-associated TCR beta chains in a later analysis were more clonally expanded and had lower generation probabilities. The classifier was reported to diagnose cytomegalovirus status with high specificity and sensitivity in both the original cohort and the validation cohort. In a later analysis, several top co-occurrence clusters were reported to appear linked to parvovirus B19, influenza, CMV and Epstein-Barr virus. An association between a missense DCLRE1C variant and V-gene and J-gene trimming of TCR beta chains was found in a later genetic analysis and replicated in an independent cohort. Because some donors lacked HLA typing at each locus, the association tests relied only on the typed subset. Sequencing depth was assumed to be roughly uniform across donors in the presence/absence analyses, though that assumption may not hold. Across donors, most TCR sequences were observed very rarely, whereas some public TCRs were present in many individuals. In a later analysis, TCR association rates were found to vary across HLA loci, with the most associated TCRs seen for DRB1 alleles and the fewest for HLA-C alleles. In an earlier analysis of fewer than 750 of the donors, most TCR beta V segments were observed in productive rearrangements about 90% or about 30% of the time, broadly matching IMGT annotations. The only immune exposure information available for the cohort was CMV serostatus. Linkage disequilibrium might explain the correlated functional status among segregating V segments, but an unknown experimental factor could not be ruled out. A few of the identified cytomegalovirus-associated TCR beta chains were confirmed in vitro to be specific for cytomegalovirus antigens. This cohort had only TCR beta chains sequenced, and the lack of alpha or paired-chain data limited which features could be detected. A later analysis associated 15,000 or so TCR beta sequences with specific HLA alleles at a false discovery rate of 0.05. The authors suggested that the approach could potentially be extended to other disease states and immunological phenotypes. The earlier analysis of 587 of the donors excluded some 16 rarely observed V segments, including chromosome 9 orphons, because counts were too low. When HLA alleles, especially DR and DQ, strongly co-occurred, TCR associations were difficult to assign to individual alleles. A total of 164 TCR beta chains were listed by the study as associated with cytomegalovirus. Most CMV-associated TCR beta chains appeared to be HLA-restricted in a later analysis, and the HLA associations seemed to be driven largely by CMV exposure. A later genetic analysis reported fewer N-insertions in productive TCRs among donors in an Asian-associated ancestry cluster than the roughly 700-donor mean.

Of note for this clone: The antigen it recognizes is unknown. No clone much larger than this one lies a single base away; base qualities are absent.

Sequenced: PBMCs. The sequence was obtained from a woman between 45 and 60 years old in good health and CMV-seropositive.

CDR3 sequence: CASSPGQPQETQYF. In nucleotide form, the sequence is TGTGCCAGCAGCCCGGGACAGCCACAAGAGACCCAGTACTTC. Rearrangement joined TRBV7-3 to TRBJ2-5; TRBD1 fits 7 bases in the junction. From the cysteine up to the phenylalanine, the CDR3 has a length of 14 residues. The retained sequence is limited to the CDR3, 42 bases, with the frame set at the first base. CDR1 is given as SGHTA and CDR2 as FQGTGA, both from the germline V gene. Compared with germline, V lacks 5 bases and J lacks 2 bases; bases without a gene match: 5.